Below, 29 T cell receptor beta chains from the same sample are listed, as sequenced in a study of T cells after posttransplantation cyclophosphamide. The table came from immunoSEQ multiplex PCR; TCRdb's copy has only in-frame clones and leaves some out. Here the sample spans fewer than 30,000 clones, about 84% being singletons. The sample was PBMCs. Receptors originate from a woman aged 55-75 years with a blood cancer, CMV-positive, and with a related stem cell donor.

This clone has just a few counts. The chain is built from TRBV5-1 and TRBJ2-1; 8 bases agree with TRBD2. The CDR3 has 17 amino acids. Germline lookup yields CDR1 SGHRS and CDR2 YFSETQ. With 3 bases clipped from V and 4 bases from J, the junction kept 12 bases outside the gene matches. CDR3 coding DNA: TGCGCCAGCAGCTCCCCCCGCCTAGCGGGCCTTTACAATGAGCAGTTCTTC. Translated: CASSSPRLAGLYNEQFF.

J is TRBJ2-3 and V is TRBV18; maybe TRBD1 (6 bases). Germline CDR1 KGHSH, CDR2 LQKENI. Trimming pared 3 bases from V and 4 bases from J, leaving 11 bases between. The CDR3 sequence is 14 residues long. The CDR3 here is CASSPQTGPDTQYF. The CDR3, as DNA: TGTGCCAGCTCACCGCAGACAGGACCAGATACGCAGTATTTT.

CDR3 nucleotides: TGTGCCAGCTCACCAGTAGCCCTTACCTATGGCTACACCTTC. Its translation: CASSPVALTYGYTF. This chain uses TRBV18 with TRBJ1-2; D call uncertain. Between the trimmed V and J ends, which lost 2 bases and 4 bases, there was a span of 11 bases. There are 14 residues in the CDR3. CDR1 and CDR2 (germline): KGHSH, LQKENI.

The gene calls are TRBV7-6 and TRBJ2-1; TRBD2 matches 8 bases. Looked up from germline, CDR1 is SGHVS and CDR2 is FNYEAQ. The CDR3 totals 17 residues. V lost 5 bases and J lost 0; bases outside the gene matches: 9. CDR3: CASSARVSGGSYNEQFF. CDR3 DNA: TGTGCCAGCAGCGCAAGAGTAAGCGGGGGCTCCTACAATGAGCAGTTCTTC.

The V and J genes are TRBV5-1 and TRBJ2-7, with 7 bases lining up with TRBD2. V lost 0 bases, J lost 1 base, and 7 bases stayed unmatched. The V gene's germline CDR1 is SGHRS and CDR2 YFSETQ. The CDR3 is 16 residues long. CDR3 nucleotide sequence: TGCGCCAGCAGCTTGGATCCCCCTAGCGGTTCCTACGAGCAGTACTTC. It specifies CASSLDPPSGSYEQYF. The full variable domain, in which reference TRBV5-1 and TRBJ2-7 provide the parts outside the CDR3, is KAGVTQTPRYLIKTRGQQVTLSCSPISGHRSVSWYQQTPGQGLQFLFEYFSETQRNKGNFPGRFSGRQFSNSRSEMNVSTLELGDSALYLCASSLDPPSGSYEQYFGPGTRLTVT.

The rearrangement links TRBV7-9 to TRBJ2-1; 7 bases fit TRBD2. Germline-derived CDR1 and CDR2 are SEHNR and FQNEAQ (reference sequence). J was trimmed by 5 bases and V by 8 bases; bases with no gene match: 9. The CDR3 extends over 14 amino acids. This CDR3 reads CASFGGRGDNEQFF. The DNA of the CDR3 is TGTGCCAGCTTCGGGGGGAGGGGTGACAATGAGCAGTTCTTC.

This clone turned up a few times. CDR3 residues: CASRGQGTTNEKLFF. The CDR3 nucleotides are TGTGCCAGCAGGGGACAGGGGACTACTAATGAAAAACTGTTTTTT. The gene calls are TRBV7-2 and TRBJ1-4, with TRBD1 matching 10 bases. Germline-derived CDR1 and CDR2 are SGHTA and FQGNSA. This CDR3 spans 15 amino acids. The J segment lost 2 bases and the V segment lost 6 bases, leaving 3 bases of the junction unmatched.

V gene TRBV6-1 combines with J gene TRBJ1-1, with TRBD1 matching 10 bases. The V and J ends lost 7 bases and 4 bases, in that order; junction bases with no gene match: 6. The CDR3 length is 14 residues. CDR1 and CDR2 (germline): MNHNS, SASEGT. CDR3: CASNLRDRGTEAFF. The CDR3 DNA follows: TGTGCCAGCAACCTCCGGGACAGGGGCACTGAAGCTTTCTTT.

The chain combines TRBV6-1 with TRBJ2-5; TRBD1 aligns across 7 bases. With 4 bases clipped from V and 5 bases from J, the junction kept 4 bases outside the gene matches. This CDR3 is 13 amino acids long. CDR1 is MNHNS and CDR2 is SASEGT in the germline V gene. This CDR3 reads CASSGQGVETQYF. The CDR3 nucleotides are TGTGCCAGCAGTGGACAGGGAGTGGAGACCCAGTACTTC.

Comments on this clone: Sequence at one end of the junction differs from germline and may be a read error. Other DNA sequences in this sample translate to the same CDR3. This chain joins TRBV27 and TRBJ2-2, with D tentatively TRBD2 (5 bases). Germline CDR1 reads MNHEY; CDR2 reads SMNVEV (reference sequence). The CDR3 totals 12 residues. The CDR3 nucleotides are TGTGCCAGCAGTTTCTTCACCGGGGAGCTGTTTTTC. Amino acids: CASSFFTGELFF.

The chain carries TRBV18 and TRBJ2-1, with 11 bases that match TRBD1. Germline-derived CDR1 and CDR2 are KGHSH and LQKENI. The CDR3 contains 15 residues. The ends lost 2 bases at V and 8 bases at J; junction bases unmatched: 5. The CDR3 nucleotides are TGTGCCAGCTCACCATGGGGACAGGGGGGATATGAGCAGTTCTTC. The encoded protein is CASSPWGQGGYEQFF.

The chain employs TRBV19 and TRBJ2-2, with TRBD1 identical over 12 bases. V lost 5 bases, J lost 8 bases, and 9 bases stayed unmatched. CDR3 size: 16 residues. The germline CDR1 and CDR2 sequences are LNHDA and SQIVND (reference sequence). DNA for the CDR3: TGTGCCAGTAGTCTGTCGGGACAGGGGGCGAGAGGGGAGCTGTTTTTT. Protein: CASSLSGQGARGELFF.

The chain employs TRBV5-1 and TRBJ2-1; D may be TRBD2 (6 bases). Trimming pared 4 bases from V and 6 bases from J, leaving 23 bases between. The CDR3 sequence is 17 residues long. Germline V CDR1 and CDR2: SGHRS, YFSETQ. CDR3 nucleotides: TGCGCCAGCAGCCAAGGCGGGTTTAGCGGTACCCGCAATGAGCAGTTCTTC. Protein product: CASSQGGFSGTRNEQFF. The full variable domain, with the rest looked up from reference TRBV5-1 and TRBJ2-1, is KAGVTQTPRYLIKTRGQQVTLSCSPISGHRSVSWYQQTPGQGLQFLFEYFSETQRNKGNFPGRFSGRQFSNSRSEMNVSTLELGDSALYLCASSQGGFSGTRNEQFFGPGTRLTVL.

The chain has TRBV15 and TRBJ1-5; D remains ambiguous. The CDR3 is made up of 13 amino acids. Trimming removed 5 bases at V and 3 bases at J, with 8 bases between. CDR1 and CDR2 from the germline V gene are LNHNV and YYDKDF (reference sequence). The chain's CDR3 is CATSPTNNQPQHF. Here the CDR3 DNA reads TGTGCCACCAGCCCGACTAACAATCAGCCCCAGCATTTT.

CDR3 in DNA: TGTGCCAGCACCCCGATGGGCTTTATGGAGACCCAGTACTTC. The encoded protein is CASTPMGFMETQYF. The rearrangement links TRBV6-1 to TRBJ2-5; D not resolved. The V and J ends lost 7 bases and 5 bases respectively, with 17 bases between them. Per the germline V gene, CDR1 is MNHNS and CDR2 is SASEGT. The CDR3 sequence is 14 residues long.

This chain uses TRBV6-1 with TRBJ2-2, with a weak D call TRBD1 (5 bases). Trimming removed 8 bases at V and 0 bases at J, with 10 bases between. This CDR3 contains 14 residues. Germline V gene data show CDR1 as MNHNS and CDR2 as SASEGT. This chain's CDR3 is CASQGQSNTGELFF. For the CDR3, the DNA is TGTGCCAGCCAAGGACAATCGAACACCGGGGAGCTGTTTTTT.

This sequence joins TRBV6-6 and TRBJ2-2, with a weak D call TRBD2 (6 bases). V lost 6 bases, J lost 6 bases, and 14 bases lay in between. Per the germline V gene, CDR1 is MNHNY and CDR2 is SVGAGI (reference sequence). CDR3 length: 14 amino acids. The CDR3 DNA follows: TGTGCCAGCAGCAACAGCGGGCAACCCGGGGAGCTGTTTTTT. Translation: CASSNSGQPGELFF.

This clone was seen a handful of times. The chain combines TRBV30 with TRBJ2-1; maybe TRBD2 (6 bases). V was cut by 1 base and J by 6 bases, with 10 bases left in between. Germline values: CDR1 GTSNPN, CDR2 SVGIG (reference sequence). The CDR3 extends over 13 amino acids. The CDR3 nucleotides read TGTGCCTGGAGTGAGACTAGGGGCAATGAGCAGTTCTTC. Amino acids: CAWSETRGNEQFF.

The chain uses TRBV4-1 and TRBJ1-2, with unresolved D. V shed 0 bases and J shed 6 bases, with 14 bases lying between them. CDR3 length: 15 residues. Germline loops: CDR1 MGHRA, CDR2 YSYEKL. The CDR3 nucleotides are TGCGCCAGCAGCCAAGATTATTCCGGGCGGGATGGCTACACCTTC. It yields the protein CASSQDYSGRDGYTF.

The chain carries TRBV30 and TRBJ1-1, with D perhaps matching TRBD1 (5 bases). The germline gives CDR1 GTSNPN, CDR2 SVGIG (reference sequence). The ends were cut back, 1 base at V and 1 base at J, with 7 bases in the middle. This CDR3 contains 13 residues. In DNA, the CDR3 is TGTGCCTGGAGTGCCCAGGGGAACACTGAAGCTTTCTTT. It encodes CAWSAQGNTEAFF.

The V and J genes are TRBV14 and TRBJ2-1; 13 bases map to TRBD2. V trimming: 6 bases; J trimming: 8 bases; junction bases outside the gene matches: 13. This CDR3 has 17 residues. The germline CDR1 and CDR2 sequences are SGHDN and FVKESK. CDR3: CASSPSIGLAGVYEQFF. The CDR3 nucleotides read TGTGCCAGCAGTCCAAGTATCGGACTAGCGGGAGTCTATGAGCAGTTCTTC. The full variable domain, completed using reference TRBV14 and TRBJ2-1, is EAGVTQFPSHSVIEKGQTVTLRCDPISGHDNLYWYRRVMGKEIKFLLHFVKESKQDESGMPNNRFLAERTGGTYSTLKVQPAELEDSGVYFCASSPSIGLAGVYEQFFGPGTRLTVL.

This clone was counted between two and nine times. The rearrangement joins TRBV4-1 to TRBJ1-3; D is perhaps TRBD1 (5 bases). V was clipped by 0 bases and J by 0 bases, with 9 bases between them. Per germline, CDR1 MGHRA and CDR2 YSYEKL. The CDR3 spans 16 residues. CDR3 amino acids: CASSQDRVHSGNTIYF. CDR3 sequence (DNA): TGCGCCAGCAGCCAAGACAGGGTCCACTCTGGAAACACCATATATTTT.

The CDR3 protein is CASSQDFLAGGFDEQFF. The CDR3 DNA reads as TGTGCCAGCAGCCAAGATTTCCTAGCGGGAGGGTTTGATGAGCAGTTCTTC. This chain joins TRBV4-2 and TRBJ2-1, with 12 bases matching TRBD2. V dropped 0 bases and J dropped 8; count of bases not matched to a gene: 8. Per the germline V gene, CDR1 is LGHNA and CDR2 is YNFKEQ. The CDR3 has 17 residues.

J is TRBJ1-2 and V is TRBV10-3; the D is unclear. CDR1 ENHRY and CDR2 SYGVKD come from the germline V gene. This CDR3 has 13 amino acids. Trimming pared 4 bases from V and 4 bases from J, leaving 10 bases between. The CDR3 coding sequence is TGTGCCATCAGTGGGGCAGAAGTCTATGGCTACACCTTC. Translating it yields CAISGAEVYGYTF.

This sequence joins TRBV5-4 and TRBJ2-7; maybe TRBD2 (6 bases). The V end was cut by 0 bases, the J end by 2 bases, with 9 bases between. The CDR3 loop spans 14 amino acids. Germline-derived CDR1 and CDR2 are SGHNT and YYREEE (reference sequence). In DNA, the CDR3 is TGTGCCAGCAGCTTGGGTAGCGGAGCCTACGAGCAGTACTTC. Protein product: CASSLGSGAYEQYF.

The rearrangement uses TRBV19 and TRBJ2-1; 11 bases agree with TRBD2. J gave up 4 bases and V 5 bases, and 4 bases lay outside the gene matches. There are 15 residues in the CDR3. The germline V gene has CDR1 LNHDA and CDR2 SQIVND (reference sequence). The CDR3, as DNA: TGTGCCAGTAGTTTATTAGCGGGAGGGTACAATGAGCAGTTCTTC. This encodes CASSLLAGGYNEQFF.

A few counts support this clone. The genes are TRBV2 and TRBJ2-1; 9 bases agree with TRBD1. J gave up 3 bases and V 6 bases, and 3 bases lay outside the gene matches. Germline CDR1 reads SNHLY; CDR2 reads FYNNEI. The CDR3 is 14 residues long. The CDR3 DNA follows: TGTGCCAGCAGGGGGACAGGGCTCTACAATGAGCAGTTCTTC. This sequence encodes CASRGTGLYNEQFF.

The rearrangement joins TRBV19 to TRBJ1-1, with D possibly being TRBD1 (5 bases). The germline V and J ends were trimmed by 6 bases and 0 bases, with 11 bases remaining between them. CDR3 length: 14 residues. The germline gives CDR1 LNHDA, CDR2 SQIVND (reference sequence). The CDR3 bases are TGTGCCAGTAGGATTGACAGACTGAACACTGAAGCTTTCTTT. It encodes CASRIDRLNTEAFF.

The chain carries TRBV5-6 and TRBJ2-3, with 9 bases matching TRBD2. The CDR3 spans 16 residues. V lost 0 bases and J lost 2; bases outside the gene matches: 4. CDR1 and CDR2 (germline): SGHDT, YYEEEE. CDR3 sequence reads: CASSLVGLATTDTQYF. CDR3 sequence (DNA): TGTGCCAGCAGCTTGGTGGGACTAGCAACCACAGATACGCAGTATTTT.